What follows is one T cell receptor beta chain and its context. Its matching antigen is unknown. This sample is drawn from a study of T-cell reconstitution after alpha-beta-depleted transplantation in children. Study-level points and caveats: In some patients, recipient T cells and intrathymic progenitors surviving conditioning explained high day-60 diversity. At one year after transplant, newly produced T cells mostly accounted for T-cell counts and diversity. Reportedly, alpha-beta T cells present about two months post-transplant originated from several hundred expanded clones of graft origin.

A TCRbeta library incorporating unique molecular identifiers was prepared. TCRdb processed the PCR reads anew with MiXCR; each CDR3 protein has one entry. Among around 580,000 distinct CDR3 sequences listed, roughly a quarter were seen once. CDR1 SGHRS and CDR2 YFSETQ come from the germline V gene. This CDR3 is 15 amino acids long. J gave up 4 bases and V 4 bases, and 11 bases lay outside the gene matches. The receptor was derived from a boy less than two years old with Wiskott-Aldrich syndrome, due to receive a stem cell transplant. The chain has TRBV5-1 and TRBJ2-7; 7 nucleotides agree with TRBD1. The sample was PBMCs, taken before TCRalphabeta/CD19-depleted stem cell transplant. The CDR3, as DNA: TGCGCCAGCAGCCTAGCCGGGACAGACTTTTACGAGCAGTACTTC. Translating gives CASSLAGTDFYEQYF.